The 18 T cell receptor beta chains below all came from one sample that was sequenced in a study of CD8 T cells in ankylosing spondylitis. Each CDR3 protein gets one entry after TCRdb re-called the 5' RACE reads with MiXCR. The table has about 210,000 distinct CDR3 sequences, 8.2% seen once. Material for sequencing was blood, either unsorted or a sorted T cell fraction (not recorded which). These receptors originate from a female donor with ankylosing spondylitis or in good health (not recorded which).

In its sample, this clonotype was seen a few times. The gene calls are TRBV7-2 and TRBJ2-1; no clear D gene. In germline, CDR1 is SGHTA, CDR2 FQGNSA. Trimming removed 6 bases at V and 9 bases at J, with 18 bases between. The CDR3 runs to 14 residues. This CDR3 reads CASSIAVAGGEQFF. The DNA for the CDR3 is TGTGCCAGCAGTATCGCTGTGGCCGGCGGTGAGCAGTTCTTC. The full variable domain, its missing parts supplied by reference TRBV7-2 and TRBJ2-1, is GAGVSQSPSNKVTEKGKDVELRCDPISGHTALYWYRQSLGQGLEFLIYFQGNSAPDKSGLPSDRFSAERTGGSVSTLTIQRTQQEDSAVYLCASSIAVAGGEQFFGPGTRLTVL.

In this sample, this clonotype turned up many times. CDR3 residues: CASSPRTTYNEQFF. The CDR3, as DNA: TGCGCCAGCAGCCCCCGGACTACGTACAATGAGCAGTTCTTC. The chain links TRBV5-1 to TRBJ2-1; D is perhaps TRBD2 (6 bases). This CDR3 has 14 residues. CDR1 SGHRS and CDR2 YFSETQ come from the germline V gene. Trimming took 4 bases from V and 4 from J, leaving 12 bases between them.

Many counts were recorded for this clonotype. The chain combines TRBV7-2 with TRBJ2-5; D remains ambiguous. The CDR3 spans 15 residues. Germline assignment: CDR1 SGHTA and CDR2 FQGNSA. V lost 4 bases and J 4 bases, leaving 16 bases between the germline ends. CDR3 region: CASSSTGSSPETQYF. The CDR3 coding sequence is TGTGCCAGCAGCTCCACCGGGTCCTCCCCAGAGACCCAGTACTTC.

Turning to this clonotype: An end of the junction differs from the germline gene, which may be a read error. This chain links TRBV20-1 with TRBJ2-3; perhaps TRBD2 as D (6 bases). The CDR3 spans 16 residues. Looked up from germline, CDR1 is DFQATT and CDR2 is SNEGSKA (reference sequence). CDR3 nucleotides: TGCTGTGCTAGAAATTGGGGGAGCGGGCGCACAGATACGCAGTATTTT. Residues: CCARNWGSGRTDTQYF.

This clonotype appeared many times. V gene TRBV7-2 combines with J gene TRBJ2-4, with a tentative D call TRBD2 (6 bases). This CDR3 comprises 13 residues. Germline CDR1 reads SGHTA; CDR2 reads FQGNSA. V shed 1 base and J shed 8 bases, with 9 bases lying between them. The DNA of the CDR3 is TGTGCCAGCAGCTTAGGGGCTAGCGACATTCAGTACTTC. Protein sequence: CASSLGASDIQYF.

This clonotype showed up many times. The J gene is TRBJ2-1, the V gene TRBV6-5; 9 positions agree with TRBD2. The J segment lost 2 bases and the V segment lost 4 bases, leaving 15 bases of the junction unmatched. The CDR3 covers 19 residues. Looked up from germline, CDR1 is MNHEY and CDR2 is SVGAGI. The CDR3 DNA reads as TGTGCCAGCAGTTCTCGGACGAGATTAAGCGGGGGGACCTACAATGAGCAGTTCTTC. This translates into CASSSRTRLSGGTYNEQFF.

This chain connects TRBV7-2 to TRBJ1-1, with a tentative D call TRBD1 (6 bases). The CDR3 has 15 amino acids. Trimming shortened V by 3 bases and J by 4 bases, and 15 bases separated the two germline ends. Per germline, CDR1 SGHTA and CDR2 FQGNSA. The CDR3 loop reads CASSLLMGARTEAFF. Written as DNA, the CDR3 is TGTGCCAGCAGCTTGCTCATGGGGGCGCGCACTGAAGCTTTCTTT.

Only a few counts were recorded for this clonotype. V and J are TRBV20-1 and TRBJ2-1; D call uncertain. This CDR3 has 12 amino acids. The germline V gene encodes CDR1 DFQATT and CDR2 SNEGSKA (reference sequence). Trimming stripped 5 bases from V and 6 bases from J, with 11 bases between. Here the CDR3 reads CSARVPLNEQFF. Here the CDR3 DNA reads TGCAGTGCTCGAGTCCCACTCAATGAGCAGTTCTTC.

This clonotype was seen ten or more times. The junction shows a germline mismatch at one end, possibly a read error. The rearrangement joins TRBV3-1 to TRBJ1-2, with 8 bases that match TRBD1. CDR3 length equals 15 residues. Germline values: CDR1 LGHDT, CDR2 YNNKEL (reference sequence). CDR3: CASSPPSQGDRGYSF. The CDR3 DNA is TGTGCCAGCAGCCCTCCCTCACAGGGCGACAGGGGCTACTCCTTC.

This clonotype was counted at least ten times. The gene calls are TRBV7-2 and TRBJ1-2, with D possibly TRBD1 on 5 matching bases. Germline CDR1 is SGHTA and CDR2 is FQGNSA. This CDR3 contains 15 residues. V was clipped by 3 bases and J by 8 bases, with 19 bases between them. The CDR3 DNA is TGTGCCAGCAGCTTGTACCAGAGGGGTACTCAGGGCTACACCTTC. This codes for CASSLYQRGTQGYTF.

This clonotype was seen many times. The chain combines TRBV4-1 with TRBJ1-2, with D perhaps TRBD1 (6 bases). V lost 4 bases and J lost 8, with 23 bases in between. Germline lookup yields CDR1 MGHRA and CDR2 YSYEKL. The CDR3 is made up of 16 amino acids. The CDR3 loop reads CASSRATGSDGRGYTF. In DNA form, the CDR3 reads TGCGCCAGCAGCCGAGCGACAGGTAGCGACGGGCGAGGCTACACCTTC.

This clonotype was seen ten or more times. The rearrangement joins TRBV5-6 to TRBJ2-7; D remains ambiguous. Per germline, CDR1 SGHDT and CDR2 YYEEEE. The CDR3 extends over 15 amino acids. Trimming removed 0 bases from V and 5 bases from J, with 15 bases in between. In nucleotides, the CDR3 is TGTGCCAGCAGCTTGGTGTCTGGGTCGGTTAACGAGCAGTACTTC. It codes for CASSLVSGSVNEQYF.

This clonotype was picked up many times. J is TRBJ2-1 and V is TRBV7-9; D not resolved. The CDR3 loop spans 14 amino acids. Germline V gene sequence: CDR1 SEHNR, CDR2 FQNEAQ (reference sequence). Trimming removed 2 bases at V and 1 base at J, with 6 bases between. This CDR3 reads CASSLLVSYNEQFF. CDR3 in DNA: TGTGCCAGCAGCTTATTGGTTTCCTACAATGAGCAGTTCTTC. Drawing the rest from reference TRBV7-9 and TRBJ2-1, the complete variable domain is DTGVSQNPRHKITKRGQNVTFRCDPISEHNRLYWYRQTLGQGPEFLTYFQNEAQLEKSRLLSDRFSAERPKGSFSTLEIQRTEQGDSAMYLCASSLLVSYNEQFFGPGTRLTVL.

This clonotype was found many times. The rearrangement joins TRBV15 to TRBJ2-7, with D unclear. The CDR3 totals 12 residues. The V gene lost 1 base and the J gene lost 5 bases, with 6 bases spanning the gap. Germline CDR1 and CDR2: LNHNV and YYDKDF (reference sequence). The CDR3 sequence is CATSRAGDEQYF. The DNA for the CDR3 is TGTGCCACCAGCAGAGCTGGGGACGAGCAGTACTTC.

This clonotype was observed at least ten times. V usage is TRBV7-2 and J usage is TRBJ2-3; D unresolved. Trimming shortened V by 8 bases and J by 6 bases, and 9 bases separated the two germline ends. This CDR3 spans 11 amino acids. Germline-derived CDR1 and CDR2 are SGHTA and FQGNSA. The CDR3 DNA follows: TGTGCCAGCCACTATGGCGATACGCAGTATTTT. Translation: CASHYGDTQYF.

This clonotype has a count of ten or more. The V call is TRBV25-1, the J call TRBJ1-4; 9 bases fit TRBD1. Germline CDR1 reads MGHDK; CDR2 reads SYGVNS. Trimming removed 6 bases from V and 7 bases from J; junction bases left unmatched: 6. This CDR3 is built from 14 residues. In DNA, the CDR3 is TGTGCCAGCAGATACCCGGGACAGGGTGAAAAACTGTTTTTT. Its protein product is CASRYPGQGEKLFF.

This clonotype was seen more than once but under ten times. The V gene is TRBV2, the J gene TRBJ2-3; D gene ambiguous. Germline lookup yields CDR1 SNHLY and CDR2 FYNNEI. Trimming cost V 6 bases and J 1 base, with 17 bases left between them. The length of the CDR3 is 16 residues. The CDR3 protein is CASRYLRLGRTDTQYF. The DNA of the CDR3 is TGTGCCAGCAGGTACCTGAGGCTCGGCCGCACAGATACGCAGTATTTT.

This clonotype has a count of ten or more. V usage is TRBV18 and J usage is TRBJ2-7; D not resolved. The CDR3 loop spans 13 amino acids. Germline V lookup: CDR1 KGHSH, CDR2 LQKENI. Trimming removed 2 bases at V and 3 bases at J, with 8 bases between. CDR3 protein: CASSPTDDYEQYF. The DNA of the CDR3 is TGTGCCAGCTCACCAACGGACGACTACGAGCAGTACTTC. Filled out from reference TRBV18 and TRBJ2-7, the complete variable domain reads NAGVMQNPRHLVRRRGQEARLRCSPMKGHSHVYWYRQLPEEGLKFMVYLQKENIIDESGMPKERFSAEFPKEGPSILRIQQVVRGDSAAYFCASSPTDDYEQYFGPGTRLTVT.